These 24 T cell receptor beta chains were all obtained from the same sample, sequenced in a study of human T cells and chemical hapten exposure. MiXCR, run by TCRdb on the RACE reads, gives a single entry per CDR3 protein. The data show 85,000 to 120,000 distinct CDR3 sequences, approximately 12% seen once. Regarding time point: pre-sensitization, week 0. Treatment given: therapeutic diphenylcyclopropenone sensitization with weekly scalp DPC. The sample consisted of whole blood, taken in connection with sensitization to the hapten diphenylcyclopropenone (DPC). These receptors all come from a woman aged 45-60 years with alopecia areata. Some clones in this sample may be carry-over from other donors' samples.

This clonotype turned up a few times. This chain uses TRBV5-1 with TRBJ2-1; D is uncertain. Trimming left V 1 base short and J 8 bases short, with 13 bases between. This CDR3 region has 14 residues. Germline V gene lookup returns CDR1 SGHRS and CDR2 YFSETQ. The CDR3 DNA reads as TGCGCCAGCAGCTTGAACGTCGGTATAGATGAGCAGTTCTTC. Translation: CASSLNVGIDEQFF.

This chain uses TRBV5-1 with TRBJ1-1, with 7 positions matching TRBD1. V shed 2 bases, J shed 0 bases, and the junction held 4 bases outside the gene matches. Germline CDR1 reads SGHRS; CDR2 reads YFSETQ. The CDR3 spans 15 residues. The CDR3 coding sequence is TGCGCCAGCAGCTTAAAGACAGGGCTGAACACTGAAGCTTTCTTT. It translates to CASSLKTGLNTEAFF.

In its sample, this clonotype was seen a few times. The genes are TRBV6-5 and TRBJ1-5; TRBD1 might be the D (6 bases). The CDR3 is made up of 16 amino acids. Germline V lookup: CDR1 MNHEY, CDR2 SVGAGI. V was clipped by 6 bases and J by 0 bases, with 15 bases between them. CDR3: CASRRQASYSNQPQHF. CDR3 nucleotide sequence: TGTGCCAGCAGGCGACAGGCCTCCTATAGCAATCAGCCCCAGCATTTT.

This clonotype has only a few counts. The chain couples TRBV29-1 to TRBJ2-1; D is undetermined. The germline CDR1 and CDR2 sequences are SQVTM and ANQGSEA. CDR3 length equals 13 residues. V gave up 3 bases and J gave up 0 bases, with 6 bases separating them. The DNA of the CDR3 is TGCAGCGTTGAGAATTACTCCTACAATGAGCAGTTCTTC. Translating gives CSVENYSYNEQFF.

As to this clonotype: A single base separates this from a much larger clone, so it may be a read error. This chain uses TRBV28 with TRBJ2-7; unclear D gene. The CDR3 is 12 amino acids. The germline V gene has CDR1 MDHEN and CDR2 SYDVKM. DNA for the CDR3: TGTGACAGCAGTCCCTACTCCTACGAGCAGTACTTC. It specifies CDSSPYSYEQYF.

CDR3 nucleotides: TGTGCCAGCAGCTTACCAGCGGGAGAGGCGACCCAGTACTTC. It specifies CASSLPAGEATQYF. The gene calls are TRBV5-4 and TRBJ2-5; TRBD2 aligns across 8 bases. The CDR3 consists of 14 residues. From germline, CDR1 is SGHNT and CDR2 YYREEE (reference sequence). The V gene end was trimmed by 2 bases and the J gene end by 7 bases; junction bases not matched to a gene: 7.

Details on this clonotype: Possible read error: a much larger clone is one base away. The chain uses TRBV6-5 and TRBJ2-1, with TRBD1 as a possible D gene (6 bases). Germline V gives CDR1 MNHEY, CDR2 SVGAGI. Trimming stripped 6 bases from V and 4 bases from J, with 7 bases between. The length of the CDR3 is 12 residues. CDR3 in amino acids: CASRGQYNEQFF. For the CDR3, the DNA is TGTGCCAGCAGAGGACAGTACAATGAGCAGTTCTTC.

This sequence joins TRBV7-7 and TRBJ2-7; D gene ambiguous. Germline V gene data show CDR1 as SSHAT and CDR2 as FNYEAQ (reference sequence). V lost 0 bases, J lost 1 base, and 10 bases lay in between. CDR3 length: 15 residues. CDR3 amino acids: CASSLARDASYEQYF. The CDR3 DNA is TGTGCCAGCAGCTTAGCGCGCGATGCTTCCTACGAGCAGTACTTC. Full variable domain (remainder filled in from reference TRBV7-7 and TRBJ2-7): GAGVSQSPRYKVTKRGQDVTLRCDPISSHATLYWYQQALGQGPEFLTYFNYEAQPDKSGLPSDRFSAERPEGSISTLTIQRTEQRDSAMYRCASSLARDASYEQYFGPGTRLTVT.

This clonotype appeared a few times. The chain recombines TRBV5-1 with TRBJ1-4; no reliable D call. The ends were cut back, 6 bases at V and 8 bases at J, with 17 bases in the middle. The germline CDR1 and CDR2 sequences are SGHRS and YFSETQ. The CDR3 totals 14 residues. For the CDR3, the DNA is TGCGCCAGCAAGGAAGGTCTAACCTACGAAAAACTGTTTTTT. It encodes CASKEGLTYEKLFF.

This CDR3 is CASSLSPESPNEQFF. The CDR3 nucleotides read TGCGCCAGCAGCCTATCGCCTGAATCCCCCAATGAGCAGTTCTTC. This chain links TRBV5-1 with TRBJ2-1, with D hard to call. Germline V CDR1 and CDR2: SGHRS, YFSETQ. V lost 4 bases and J 6 bases, leaving 17 bases between the germline ends. The CDR3 totals 15 residues. The variable domain in full, with the rest retrieved from reference TRBV5-1 and TRBJ2-1, is KAGVTQTPRYLIKTRGQQVTLSCSPISGHRSVSWYQQTPGQGLQFLFEYFSETQRNKGNFPGRFSGRQFSNSRSEMNVSTLELGDSALYLCASSLSPESPNEQFFGPGTRLTVL.

This chain links TRBV2 with TRBJ2-2; the D is unclear. Germline CDR1 reads SNHLY; CDR2 reads FYNNEI. V gave up 2 bases and J gave up 5 bases, with 6 bases separating them. This CDR3 has 13 residues. This CDR3 reads CASSERVTGELFF. The CDR3 nucleotides are TGTGCCAGCAGTGAAAGGGTGACCGGGGAGCTGTTTTTT.

Only a few counts were recorded for this clonotype. This chain uses TRBV29-1 with TRBJ2-4, with D maybe TRBD1 (6 bases). Germline loops: CDR1 SQVTM, CDR2 ANQGSEA. This CDR3 spans 13 amino acids. Deletions cut 6 bases from V and 7 bases from J, with 16 bases between. The CDR3 is CSVGRTEGNIQYF. The CDR3 DNA sequence: TGCAGCGTCGGTCGGACAGAGGGGAACATTCAGTACTTC.

The V call is TRBV28, the J call TRBJ2-2; TRBD2 is a possible D gene (6 bases). Between the trimmed V and J ends, which lost 5 bases and 3 bases, there was a span of 13 bases. Germline V CDR1 and CDR2: MDHEN, SYDVKM. This CDR3 is 15 amino acids long. CDR3 amino acids: CASSAYGDYTGELFF. The CDR3 DNA is TGTGCCAGCAGTGCATACGGGGACTACACCGGGGAGCTGTTTTTT.

The gene calls are TRBV13 and TRBJ2-3; D might be TRBD2 (5 bases). The CDR3 spans 16 residues. V was clipped by 3 bases and J by 0 bases, with 13 bases between them. From germline, CDR1 is PRHDT and CDR2 FYEKMQ (reference sequence). The CDR3 DNA reads as TGTGCCAGCAGCTTGAGAAGCGGTTCTAGCACAGATACGCAGTATTTT. This encodes CASSLRSGSSTDTQYF.

This clonotype was picked up a small number of times. The CDR3 sequence: CASSLSASGTDTQYF. In DNA, the CDR3 is TGCGCCAGCAGCTTATCAGCTTCCGGCACAGATACGCAGTATTTT. The chain couples TRBV5-1 to TRBJ2-3; D is unclear. Germline V lookup: CDR1 SGHRS, CDR2 YFSETQ. The V end lost 2 bases, the J end lost 1 base, and 11 bases lay between the germline ends. CDR3 length equals 15 residues.

The CDR3 DNA follows: TGCGCCAGCAGCATCGGGACTAATGAAAAACTGTTTTTT. Translation: CASSIGTNEKLFF. The rearrangement links TRBV5-1 to TRBJ1-4; D is unresolved. Per the germline V gene, CDR1 is SGHRS and CDR2 is YFSETQ. V lost 4 bases to trimming and J lost 2 bases, with 6 bases between them. This CDR3 comprises 13 residues.

This clonotype was seen only a few times. The chain carries TRBV7-2 and TRBJ2-7; 10 bases map to TRBD1. The V gene's germline CDR1 is SGHTA and CDR2 FQGNSA. V dropped 1 base and J dropped 7; count of bases not matched to a gene: 7. This CDR3 has 15 residues. In nucleotides, the CDR3 is TGTGCCAGCAGCTTAGACGGGACAGGGGAGCGAGAGCAGTACTTC. Encoded protein: CASSLDGTGEREQYF. Full variable domain (outside the CDR3, taken from reference TRBV7-2 and TRBJ2-7): GAGVSQSPSNKVTEKGKDVELRCDPISGHTALYWYRQSLGQGLEFLIYFQGNSAPDKSGLPSDRFSAERTGGSVSTLTIQRTQQEDSAVYLCASSLDGTGEREQYFGPGTRLTVT.

This clonotype was counted a few times. This chain uses TRBV7-2 with TRBJ1-6; TRBD1 matches 9 bases. The CDR3 is 16 amino acids. Germline V gene data show CDR1 as SGHTA and CDR2 as FQGNSA. V was clipped by 4 bases and J by 12 bases; unmatched bases: 13. The CDR3 spells CASSSIGTGYGKPLHF. In DNA form, the CDR3 reads TGTGCCAGCAGCTCAATTGGGACAGGGTATGGAAAACCCCTCCACTTT.

This clonotype was counted many times. The chain joins TRBV13 to TRBJ1-2, with TRBD1 as a possible D gene (5 bases). Germline CDR1 reads PRHDT; CDR2 reads FYEKMQ (reference sequence). The germline V and J ends were trimmed by 5 bases and 0 bases, with 13 bases remaining between them. The CDR3 spans 15 residues. CDR3 sequence reads: CASSIRDRPNYGYTF. CDR3 nucleotide sequence: TGTGCCAGCAGCATTAGAGACAGACCTAACTATGGCTACACCTTC.

In this sample, this clonotype turned up a few times. The V call is TRBV6-1, the J call TRBJ2-3; weak D call: TRBD2 (6 bases). CDR1 and CDR2 from the germline V gene are MNHNS and SASEGT. The length of the CDR3 is 14 residues. V was pared by 7 bases and J by 2 bases, with 13 bases between. The DNA for the CDR3 is TGTGCCAGCAAATGGGGCGGGAACACAGATACGCAGTATTTT. Translating gives CASKWGGNTDTQYF.

The chain couples TRBV5-1 to TRBJ1-1; D call uncertain. Germline values: CDR1 SGHRS, CDR2 YFSETQ. V was cut by 0 bases and J by 1 base, with 7 bases left in between. The CDR3 sequence is 14 residues long. DNA of the CDR3: TGCGCCAGCAGCTTGGGACATTCGAACACTGAAGCTTTCTTT. Its translation is CASSLGHSNTEAFF.

This clonotype has a count of ten or more. The chain links TRBV7-9 to TRBJ2-3, with D possibly TRBD2 on 5 matching bases. Trimming pared 6 bases from V and 4 bases from J, leaving 11 bases between. The CDR3 covers 13 residues. CDR1 and CDR2 (germline): SEHNR, FQNEAQ (reference sequence). CDR3 region: CASRSGLSDTQYF. Written as DNA, the CDR3 is TGTGCCAGCAGATCGGGGTTGTCAGATACGCAGTATTTT.

The chain is built from TRBV28 and TRBJ2-7, with D perhaps matching TRBD1 (6 bases). The V gene lost 10 bases and the J gene lost 2 bases, with 18 bases spanning the gap. Germline CDR1 is MDHEN and CDR2 is SYDVKM. The CDR3 sequence is 14 residues long. CDR3: CATQSGHQPYEQYF. DNA for the CDR3: TGTGCCACCCAATCGGGACACCAACCCTACGAGCAGTACTTC.

This clonotype came up many times. A read error may produce the germline difference seen at one junction end. CDR3 nucleotides: TGTCTCGCGACAGGGCAGAACACTGAAGCTTTCTTT. It codes for CLATGQNTEAFF. This chain connects TRBV20-1 to TRBJ1-1; TRBD1 matches at 7 bases. Germline V gene lookup returns CDR1 DFQATT and CDR2 SNEGSKA (reference sequence). The CDR3 has 12 residues.